The 30 T cell receptor beta chains given below trace back to one sample, sequenced in a study of T cells in Graves' hyperthyroidism and ophthalmopathy. Template material for amplifying TCR beta CDR3 regions consisted of RNA transcripts. The primer set for the first-round RT-PCR of the TCR CDR3 was HTBI. TCRdb recomputed calls from the multiplex PCR reads with MiXCR, one row per CDR3 protein. There are nearly 750,000 distinct CDR3 sequences in the sample; around a third occur only once, and less than 40% lies in the top ten. The material sequenced was blood. These receptors were collected from a woman in her thirties or forties with Graves' hyperthyroidism.

This clonotype appeared a few times. V is TRBV12-3 or TRBV12-4 and J is TRBJ1-2; 8 nucleotides align to TRBD1. V lost 4 bases, J lost 8 bases, and 9 bases stayed unmatched. The CDR3 has 14 residues. CDR3 sequence: CASSSRTGWRGYTF. The CDR3 region has the DNA TGTGCCAGCAGTTCTCGGACAGGGTGGAGGGGCTACACCTTC.

In its sample, this clonotype was seen many times. CDR3 in amino acids: CASSSREYSYGYTF. In DNA, the CDR3 is TGTGCCAGCAGCTCCAGGGAGTATAGCTATGGCTACACCTTC. The V call is TRBV7-8, the J call TRBJ1-2, with D possibly matching TRBD1 (5 bases). V lost 4 bases to trimming and J lost 4 bases, with 13 bases between them. The CDR3 loop spans 14 amino acids. In germline, CDR1 is SGHVS, CDR2 FQNEAQ.

This clonotype has at least ten counts. The chain has TRBV7-2 and TRBJ2-5, with D perhaps given as TRBD1 or TRBD2 (5 bases each). Germline V lookup: CDR1 SGHTA, CDR2 FQGNSA. This CDR3 has 14 amino acids. Trimming shortened V by 3 bases and J by 0 bases, and 8 bases separated the two germline ends. The CDR3: CASSLGRNQETQYF. For the CDR3, the DNA is TGTGCCAGCAGCTTGGGACGGAACCAAGAGACCCAGTACTTC.

The chain employs TRBV7-9 and TRBJ1-1; 7 nucleotides agree with TRBD1. Germline loops: CDR1 SEHNR, CDR2 FQNEAQ (reference sequence). This CDR3 region has 16 residues. V shed 2 bases, J shed 4 bases, and the junction held 10 bases outside the gene matches. As DNA, the CDR3 is TGTGCCAGCAGCTTAATCCGAGACAGGGCGTTCACTGAAGCTTTCTTT. It encodes CASSLIRDRAFTEAFF.

Concerning this clonotype itself: A much more abundant neighbour one base away suggests this may be a read error. V and J are TRBV19 and TRBJ1-5, with no clear D. Germline values: CDR1 LNHDA, CDR2 SQIVND (reference sequence). The CDR3 is 15 amino acids. CDR3 sequence: CASTLRGNLNQPRHF. The DNA for the CDR3 is TGTGCCAGTACCCTGCGGGGTAACCTCAATCAGCCCCGGCATTTT. Complete variable domain (other parts from reference TRBV19 and TRBJ1-5): DGGITQSPKYLFRKEGQNVTLSCEQNLNHDAMYWYRQDPGQGLRLIYYSQIVNDFQKGDIAEGYSVSREKKESFPLTVTSAQKNPTAFYLCASTLRGNLNQPRHFGDGTRLSIL.

The genes are TRBV27 and TRBJ1-2, with no clear D. Trimming stripped 0 bases from V and 6 bases from J, with 14 bases between. CDR1 MNHEY and CDR2 SMNVEV come from the germline V gene (reference sequence). The length of the CDR3 is 15 residues. CDR3 loop: CASSLSSPGYNGYTF. CDR3 in DNA: TGTGCCAGCAGTTTATCGTCCCCAGGATACAATGGCTACACCTTC.

The genes are TRBV5-1 and TRBJ2-7; TRBD1 aligns across 7 bases. V shed 4 bases, J shed 6 bases, and the junction held 13 bases outside the gene matches. The CDR3 has 15 residues. Germline-derived CDR1 and CDR2 are SGHRS and YFSETQ. CDR3 sequence: CASSPRSDRASEQYF. Here the CDR3 DNA reads TGCGCCAGCAGCCCACGTTCCGACAGGGCCTCCGAGCAGTACTTC.

This clonotype appeared once. The chain links TRBV6-5 to TRBJ2-5; unclear D gene. The germline V and J ends were trimmed by 2 bases and 9 bases, with 19 bases remaining between them. The CDR3 is 15 residues long. From germline, CDR1 is MNHEY and CDR2 SVGAGI. The chain's CDR3 is CASSYAVGSNQPQYF. Written as DNA, the CDR3 is TGTGCCAGCAGTTACGCGGTTGGAAGCAATCAGCCCCAGTACTTC.

V and J are TRBV19 and TRBJ2-5; no reliable D call. TRBJ2-1 explains the end of the DNA better; the J call may be wrong. This CDR3 region has 13 residues. Germline V gives CDR1 LNHDA, CDR2 SQIVND (reference sequence). The CDR3 nucleotides are TGTGCCAGTAGTCGAGAGAGGTTGAGTGAGCAGTTCTTC. Translated, it gives CASSRERLSEQFF.

Ten or more counts support this clonotype. The CDR3 region has the DNA TGTGCCAGCAGAGACAGGGCGGACACTGAAGCTTTCTTT. Translated, it gives CASRDRADTEAFF. The chain uses TRBV6-6 and TRBJ1-1; 7 bases match TRBD1. The CDR3 sequence is 13 residues long. The V gene end was trimmed by 6 bases and the J gene end by 3 bases; junction bases not matched to a gene: 4. Germline CDR1 MNHNY, CDR2 SVGAGI (reference sequence).

The chain is built from TRBV7-9 and TRBJ2-7; D call uncertain. The germline V gene has CDR1 SEHNR and CDR2 FQNEAQ (reference sequence). The CDR3 has 15 amino acids. V was clipped by 6 bases and J by 1 base, with 16 bases between them. The chain's CDR3 is CASSYSSGWSYEQYF. The CDR3 DNA is TGTGCCAGCAGTTACTCCTCAGGTTGGTCCTACGAGCAGTACTTC.

This chain connects TRBV18 to TRBJ1-1, with D possibly TRBD1 on 6 matching bases. Per the germline V gene, CDR1 is KGHSH and CDR2 is LQKENI. Trimming shortened V by 3 bases and J by 6 bases, and 14 bases separated the two germline ends. The CDR3 length is 14 residues. The CDR3 nucleotides are TGTGCCAGCTCACCTGGGACAAGGGTTGCTGAAGCTTTCTTT. The encoded protein is CASSPGTRVAEAFF.

To note about this clonotype: The junction shows a germline mismatch at one end, possibly a read error. The gene calls are TRBV7-9 and TRBJ2-5, with unresolved D. Germline V gene data show CDR1 as SEHNR and CDR2 as FQNEAQ (reference sequence). CDR3 length: 13 residues. The CDR3 coding sequence is TGTGCCAGCAGCCCCTGGCTTGACAACAACGCCTTCTTC. Translation gives CASSPWLDNNAFF.

The chain recombines TRBV10-1 with TRBJ1-5; the match to TRBD1 covers 8 bases. The CDR3 sequence is 16 residues long. Germline lookup yields CDR1 WNHNN and CDR2 SYGVQD (reference sequence). The V segment lost 3 bases and the J segment 7 bases; nucleotides outside the gene matches: 11. The CDR3: CASSDGTGPGPQPQHF. In DNA form, the CDR3 reads TGCGCCAGCAGTGACGGGACAGGCCCTGGCCCGCAGCCCCAGCATTTT.

This clonotype was observed a few times. The genes are TRBV10-2 and TRBJ1-1; no firm D call. Germline V gives CDR1 WSHSY, CDR2 SAAADI. The ends were cut back, 3 bases at V and 4 bases at J, with 12 bases in the middle. The CDR3 is 14 amino acids. The DNA of the CDR3 is TGCGCCAGCAGTGACGGTTCGAGGGCCACTGAAGCTTTCTTT. Translated, it gives CASSDGSRATEAFF.

CDR3 loop: CASSHQSSGLDGYTF. The DNA for the CDR3 is TGTGCCAGCAGCCATCAAAGCTCGGGGCTTGATGGCTACACCTTC. V and J are TRBV7-2 and TRBJ1-2, with D maybe TRBD1 (5 bases). The V end was cut by 5 bases, the J end by 6 bases, with 19 bases between. This CDR3 contains 15 residues. Germline-derived CDR1 and CDR2 are SGHTA and FQGNSA.

The genes are TRBV29-1 and TRBJ1-1; no firm D call. The CDR3 sequence is 13 residues long. Trimming took 3 bases from V and 3 from J, leaving 11 bases between them. CDR1 is SQVTM, CDR2 ANQGSEA, per germline. Written as DNA, the CDR3 is TGCAGCGTTGAGCAGGACGGGTACACTGAAGCTTTCTTT. It codes for CSVEQDGYTEAFF.

This clonotype was observed many times. This chain connects TRBV7-9 to TRBJ1-2, with D tentatively TRBD1 (6 bases). Deletions cut 3 bases from V and 0 bases from J, with 11 bases between. This CDR3 has 15 amino acids. The germline V gene has CDR1 SEHNR and CDR2 FQNEAQ (reference sequence). The CDR3 coding sequence is TGTGCCAGCAGCTTCGGGACATCTTCTAACTATGGCTACACCTTC. The encoded protein is CASSFGTSSNYGYTF.

The chain links TRBV7-4 to TRBJ1-4; no clear D. V was shortened by 3 bases and J by 6 bases, with 11 bases between the two germline ends. In germline, CDR1 is SGHVT, CDR2 SQSDAQ. The CDR3 has 14 amino acids. The CDR3 coding sequence is TGTGCCAGCAGCTTGCGGGAACGCGATGAAAAACTGTTTTTT. It translates to CASSLRERDEKLFF. The variable domain in full, with the rest retrieved from reference TRBV7-4 and TRBJ1-4, is GAGVSQSPRYKVAKRGRDVALRCDSISGHVTLYWYRQTLGQGSEVLTYSQSDAQRDKSGRPSGRFSAERPERSVSTLKIQRTEQGDSAVYLCASSLRERDEKLFFGSGTQLSVL.

This clonotype was picked up a small number of times. J is TRBJ1-3 and V is TRBV25-1, with D unclear. Per germline, CDR1 MGHDK and CDR2 SYGVNS. The CDR3 consists of 13 residues. V lost 5 bases to trimming and J lost 4 bases, with 9 bases between them. The CDR3 loop reads CASSTGTGNTIYF. The CDR3 region has the DNA TGTGCCAGCAGTACGGGAACAGGAAACACCATATATTTT. Using reference TRBV25-1 and TRBJ1-3 for the parts outside the CDR3, the full variable domain is EADIYQTPRYLVIGTGKKITLECSQTMGHDKMYWYQQDPGMELHLIHYSYGVNSTEKGDLSSESTVSRIRTEHFPLTLESARPSHTSQYLCASSTGTGNTIYFGEGSWLTVV.

The V call is TRBV20-1, the J call TRBJ2-5; D may be TRBD2 (5 bases). This CDR3 region has 16 residues. CDR1 and CDR2 (germline): DFQATT, SNEGSKA (reference sequence). Trimming cost V 0 bases and J 3 bases, with 17 bases left between them. The CDR3 DNA follows: TGCAGTGCTAGAGATGACGGGCACTCGGGGAAAGAGACCCAGTACTTC. This translates into CSARDDGHSGKETQYF.

V usage is TRBV6-5 and J usage is TRBJ2-7; a weak D match, TRBD1 (5 bases). Germline V gene data show CDR1 as MNHEY and CDR2 as SVGAGI. The V end lost 1 base, the J end lost 7 bases, and 11 bases lay between the germline ends. The CDR3 length is 13 residues. This CDR3 reads CASSYLGVREQYF. The DNA of the CDR3 is TGTGCCAGCAGTTACTTAGGGGTGAGGGAGCAGTACTTC.

In the case of this clonotype: A single base separates this from a much larger clone, so it may be a read error. The chain employs TRBV29-1 and TRBJ2-2; D may be TRBD1 or TRBD2 (5 bases each). Looked up from germline, CDR1 is SQVTM and CDR2 is ANQGSEA. The CDR3 extends over 14 amino acids. Here the CDR3 reads CSVRGRVGTGELVF. Here the CDR3 DNA reads TGCAGCGTTCGAGGCAGGGTTGGCACCGGGGAGCTGGTTTTT.

Concerning this clonotype: Likely a read error: the CDR3 ends without its conserved phenylalanine or tryptophan. J is TRBJ1-1 and V is TRBV29-1; 10 positions agree with TRBD1. CDR3 size: 14 residues. V lost 6 bases to trimming and J lost 5 bases; unmatched junction nucleotides: 9. Germline V CDR1 and CDR2: SQVTM, ANQGSEA. This chain's CDR3 is CSVVRQGAWTEAFL. CDR3 coding DNA: TGCAGCGTCGTAAGACAGGGGGCGTGGACTGAAGCTTTCCTT.

This clonotype was detected many times. The rearrangement joins TRBV29-1 to TRBJ2-5; D might be TRBD1 (6 bases). The ends were cut back, 7 bases at V and 5 bases at J, with 14 bases in the middle. CDR1 and CDR2 from the germline V gene are SQVTM and ANQGSEA. The CDR3 runs 12 residues. CDR3 in amino acids: CSAGTTVETQYF. In DNA form, the CDR3 reads TGCAGCGCCGGGACAACCGTGGAGACCCAGTACTTC.

This clonotype was observed many times. The J gene is TRBJ1-1, the V gene TRBV7-2; TRBD1 matches 8 bases. Germline V CDR1 and CDR2: SGHTA, FQGNSA. The CDR3 is 13 residues long. J was trimmed by 10 bases and V by 5 bases; bases with no gene match: 9. The CDR3 region has the DNA TGTGCCAGCAGCCCCCAGACAGGGGCCTTAGCTTTCTTT. Translation: CASSPQTGALAFF.

The V and J genes are TRBV12-3 or TRBV12-4 and TRBJ2-7; no definite D call. V dropped 6 bases and J dropped 7 bases, with 16 bases sitting between them. The CDR3 extends over 13 amino acids. CDR3 amino acids: CASSFYPPREQYF. For the CDR3, the DNA is TGTGCCAGCAGCTTCTACCCCCCGAGGGAGCAGTACTTC.

This chain links TRBV11-2 with TRBJ1-5; TRBD1 is a possible D gene (6 bases). V lost 4 bases and J lost 11, with 21 bases in between. The CDR3 is 15 residues long. In germline, CDR1 is SGHAT, CDR2 FQNNGV. The CDR3 region has the DNA TGTGCCAGCAGCTCGTATCGGGGGCAGGGTGAGACCCAGCATTTT. Its protein product is CASSSYRGQGETQHF.

The table lists this clonotype with a count of one. The rearrangement joins TRBV11-3 to TRBJ1-2, with TRBD1 matching 7 bases. CDR3 length: 15 residues. Germline lookup yields CDR1 SGHNT and CDR2 YENEEA. V was clipped by 0 bases and J by 6 bases; unmatched bases: 7. The CDR3 loop reads CASSLDRGTVHGYTF. The CDR3 region has the DNA TGTGCCAGCAGCTTAGATCGAGGGACAGTTCATGGCTACACCTTC.

The chain is built from TRBV10-3 and TRBJ1-1; 10 nucleotides agree with TRBD1. The CDR3 has 14 amino acids. Germline V gene sequence: CDR1 ENHRY, CDR2 SYGVKD. Trimming at V came to 5 bases and at J to 3 bases, leaving 3 bases not matched to a gene. The CDR3 region is CAISNGQGDTEAFF. The CDR3, as DNA: TGTGCCATCAGTAACGGACAGGGGGACACTGAAGCTTTCTTT.